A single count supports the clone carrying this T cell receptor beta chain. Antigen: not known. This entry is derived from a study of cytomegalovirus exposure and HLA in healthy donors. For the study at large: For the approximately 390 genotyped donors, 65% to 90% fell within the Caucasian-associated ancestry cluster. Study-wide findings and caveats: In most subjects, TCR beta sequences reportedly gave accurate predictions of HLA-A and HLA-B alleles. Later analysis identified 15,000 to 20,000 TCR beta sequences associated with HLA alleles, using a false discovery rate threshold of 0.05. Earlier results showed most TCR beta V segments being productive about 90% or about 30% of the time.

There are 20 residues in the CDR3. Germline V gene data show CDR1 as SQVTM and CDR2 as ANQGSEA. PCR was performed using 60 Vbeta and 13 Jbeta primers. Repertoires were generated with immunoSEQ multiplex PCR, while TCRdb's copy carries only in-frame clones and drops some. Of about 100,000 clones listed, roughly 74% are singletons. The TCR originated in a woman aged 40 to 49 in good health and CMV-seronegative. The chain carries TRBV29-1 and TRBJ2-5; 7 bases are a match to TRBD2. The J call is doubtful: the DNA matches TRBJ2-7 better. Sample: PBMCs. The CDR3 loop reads CSVVLGVKSGMPSEVYEQYF. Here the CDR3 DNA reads TGCAGCGTTGTCCTTGGGGTAAAGAGCGGGATGCCCTCTGAAGTCTACGAGCAGTACTTC.